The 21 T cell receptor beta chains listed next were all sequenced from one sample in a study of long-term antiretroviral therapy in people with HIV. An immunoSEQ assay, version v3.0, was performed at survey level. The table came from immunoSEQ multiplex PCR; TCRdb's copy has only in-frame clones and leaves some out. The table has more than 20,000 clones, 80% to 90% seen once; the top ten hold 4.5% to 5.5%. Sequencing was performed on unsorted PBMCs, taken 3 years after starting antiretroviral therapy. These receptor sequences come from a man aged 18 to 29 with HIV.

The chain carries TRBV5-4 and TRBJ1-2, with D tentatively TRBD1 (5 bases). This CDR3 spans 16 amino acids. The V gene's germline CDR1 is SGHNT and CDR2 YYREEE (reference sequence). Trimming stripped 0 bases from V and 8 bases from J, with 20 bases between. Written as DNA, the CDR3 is TGTGCCAGCAGCTTGGGACAGACCCGGACTACTATGGGCTACACCTTC. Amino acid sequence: CASSLGQTRTTMGYTF.

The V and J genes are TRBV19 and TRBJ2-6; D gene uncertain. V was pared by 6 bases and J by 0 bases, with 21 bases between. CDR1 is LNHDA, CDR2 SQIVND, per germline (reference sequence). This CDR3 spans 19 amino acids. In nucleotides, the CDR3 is TGTGCCAGTAGCGACGATACAAGGGAACCAAGCTCTGGGGCCAACGTCCTGACTTTC. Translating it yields CASSDDTREPSSGANVLTF.

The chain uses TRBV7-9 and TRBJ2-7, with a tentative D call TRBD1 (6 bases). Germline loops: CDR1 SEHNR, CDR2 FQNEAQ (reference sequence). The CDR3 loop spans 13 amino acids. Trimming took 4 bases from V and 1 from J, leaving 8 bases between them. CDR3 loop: CASSSGTSYEQYF. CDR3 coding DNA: TGTGCCAGCAGCTCCGGGACATCCTACGAGCAGTACTTC.

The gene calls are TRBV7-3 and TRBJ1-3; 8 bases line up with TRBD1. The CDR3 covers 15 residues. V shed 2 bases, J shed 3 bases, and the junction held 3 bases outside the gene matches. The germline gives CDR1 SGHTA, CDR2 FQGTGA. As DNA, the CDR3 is TGTGCCAGCAGCTTATCAGGGGGCGGTGGAAACACCATATATTTT. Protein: CASSLSGGGGNTIYF.

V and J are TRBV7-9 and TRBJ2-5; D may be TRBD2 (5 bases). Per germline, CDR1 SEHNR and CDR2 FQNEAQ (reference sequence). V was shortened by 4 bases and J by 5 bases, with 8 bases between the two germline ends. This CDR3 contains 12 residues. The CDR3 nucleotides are TGTGCCAGCAGCTCTAGCCTGGAGACCCAGTACTTC. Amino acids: CASSSSLETQYF.

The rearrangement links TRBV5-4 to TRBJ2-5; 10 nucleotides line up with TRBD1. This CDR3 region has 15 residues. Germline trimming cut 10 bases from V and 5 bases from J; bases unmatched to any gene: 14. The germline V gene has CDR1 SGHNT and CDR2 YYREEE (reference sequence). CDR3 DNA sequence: TGTGCCCGATCCTCCGGGACAGGGGCCCACGAGACCCAGTACTTC. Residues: CARSSGTGAHETQYF.

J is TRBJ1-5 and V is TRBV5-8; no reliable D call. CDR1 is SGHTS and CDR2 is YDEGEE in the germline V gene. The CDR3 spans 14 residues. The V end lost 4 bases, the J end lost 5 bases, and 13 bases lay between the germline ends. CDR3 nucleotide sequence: TGTGCCAGCAGCCCTGTTTGGGAGCATCAGCCCCAGCATTTT. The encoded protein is CASSPVWEHQPQHF.

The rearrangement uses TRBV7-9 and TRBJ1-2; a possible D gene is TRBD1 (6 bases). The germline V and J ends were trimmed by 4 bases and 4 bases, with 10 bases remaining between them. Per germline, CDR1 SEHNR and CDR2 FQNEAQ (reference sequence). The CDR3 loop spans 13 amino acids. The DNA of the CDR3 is TGTGCCAGCAGCTCCGGACAGATCTATGGCTACACCTTC. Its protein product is CASSSGQIYGYTF.

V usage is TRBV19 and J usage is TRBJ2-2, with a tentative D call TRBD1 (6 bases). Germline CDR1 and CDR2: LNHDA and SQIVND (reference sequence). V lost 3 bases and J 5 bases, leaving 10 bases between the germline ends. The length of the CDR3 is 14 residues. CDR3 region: CASSITGSTGELFF. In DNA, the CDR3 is TGTGCCAGTAGTATCACAGGGAGTACCGGGGAGCTGTTTTTT.

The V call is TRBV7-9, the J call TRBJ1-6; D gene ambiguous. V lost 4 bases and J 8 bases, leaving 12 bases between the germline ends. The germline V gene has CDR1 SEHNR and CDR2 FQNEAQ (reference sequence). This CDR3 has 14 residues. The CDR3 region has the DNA TGTGCCAGCAGCTACACGGACCTTTATTCACCCCTCCACTTT. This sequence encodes CASSYTDLYSPLHF.

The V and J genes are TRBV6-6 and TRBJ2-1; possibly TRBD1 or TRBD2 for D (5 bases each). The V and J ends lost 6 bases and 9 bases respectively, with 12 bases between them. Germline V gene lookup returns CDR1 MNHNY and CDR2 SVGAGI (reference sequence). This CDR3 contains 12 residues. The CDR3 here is CASSSGTFEQFF. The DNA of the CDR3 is TGTGCCAGCAGCTCCGGGACCTTTGAGCAGTTCTTC.

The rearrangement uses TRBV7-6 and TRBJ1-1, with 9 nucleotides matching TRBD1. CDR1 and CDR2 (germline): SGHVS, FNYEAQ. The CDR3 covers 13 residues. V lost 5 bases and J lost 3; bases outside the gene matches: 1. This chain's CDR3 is CASSRQGDTEAFF. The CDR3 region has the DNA TGTGCCAGCAGCCGACAGGGGGACACTGAAGCTTTCTTT.

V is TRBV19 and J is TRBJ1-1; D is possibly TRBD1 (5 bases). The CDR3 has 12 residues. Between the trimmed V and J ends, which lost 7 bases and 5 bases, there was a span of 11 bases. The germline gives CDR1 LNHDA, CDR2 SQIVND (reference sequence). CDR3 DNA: TGTGCCAGTACCCAGGGAAGGACTGAAGCTTTCTTT. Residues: CASTQGRTEAFF. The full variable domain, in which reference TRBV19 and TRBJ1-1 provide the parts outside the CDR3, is DGGITQSPKYLFRKEGQNVTLSCEQNLNHDAMYWYRQDPGQGLRLIYYSQIVNDFQKGDIAEGYSVSREKKESFPLTVTSAQKNPTAFYLCASTQGRTEAFFGQGTRLTVV.

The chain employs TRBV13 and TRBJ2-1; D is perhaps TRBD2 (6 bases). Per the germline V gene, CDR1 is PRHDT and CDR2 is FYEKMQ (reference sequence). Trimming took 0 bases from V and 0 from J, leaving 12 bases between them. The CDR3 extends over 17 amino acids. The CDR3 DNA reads TGTGCCAGCAGCTTAGGCCGGGGTAGCGGCTCCTACAATGAGCAGTTCTTC. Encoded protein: CASSLGRGSGSYNEQFF.

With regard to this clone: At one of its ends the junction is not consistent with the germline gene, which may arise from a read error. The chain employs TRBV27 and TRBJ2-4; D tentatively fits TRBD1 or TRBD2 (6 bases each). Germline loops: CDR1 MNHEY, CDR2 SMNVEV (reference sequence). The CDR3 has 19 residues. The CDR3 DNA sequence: TGTGCCATCACCTCGCGGAGGGGTTCCTCAGGGGCGAAAAGTCTAGCCTACAGATTC. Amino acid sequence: CAITSRRGSSGAKSLAYRF.

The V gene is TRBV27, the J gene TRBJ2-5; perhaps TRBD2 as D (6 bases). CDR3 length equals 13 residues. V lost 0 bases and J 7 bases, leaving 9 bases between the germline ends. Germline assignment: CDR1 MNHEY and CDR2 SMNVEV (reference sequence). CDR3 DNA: TGTGCCAGCAGTTTATCGGGGGGAGGGACCCAGTACTTC. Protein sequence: CASSLSGGGTQYF.

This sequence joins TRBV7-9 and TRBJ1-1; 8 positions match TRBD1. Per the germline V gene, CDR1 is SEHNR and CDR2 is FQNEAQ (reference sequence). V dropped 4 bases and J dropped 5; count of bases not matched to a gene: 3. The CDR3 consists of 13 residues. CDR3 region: CASSWDRITEAFF. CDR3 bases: TGTGCCAGCAGCTGGGACAGGATTACTGAAGCTTTCTTT. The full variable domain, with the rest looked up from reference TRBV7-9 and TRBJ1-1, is DTGVSQNPRHKITKRGQNVTFRCDPISEHNRLYWYRQTLGQGPEFLTYFQNEAQLEKSRLLSDRFSAERPKGSFSTLEIQRTEQGDSAMYLCASSWDRITEAFFGQGTRLTVV.

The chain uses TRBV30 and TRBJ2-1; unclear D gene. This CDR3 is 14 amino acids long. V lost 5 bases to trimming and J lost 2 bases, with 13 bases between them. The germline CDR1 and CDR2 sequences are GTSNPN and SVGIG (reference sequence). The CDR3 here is CAWSRGTAYNEQFF. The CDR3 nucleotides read TGTGCCTGGTCACGAGGAACGGCCTACAATGAGCAGTTCTTC. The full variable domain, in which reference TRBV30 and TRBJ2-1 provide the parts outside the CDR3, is SQTIHQWPATLVQPVGSPLSLECTVEGTSNPNLYWYRQAAGRGLQLLFYSVGIGQISSEVPQNLSASRPQDRQFILSSKKLLLSDSGFYLCAWSRGTAYNEQFFGPGTRLTVL.

As DNA, the CDR3 is TGTGCCAGCAGCTTAGATCGACTACTACCCCTCCACTTT. This sequence encodes CASSLDRLLPLHF. This chain links TRBV11-2 with TRBJ1-6, with no clear D. CDR1 is SGHAT, CDR2 FQNNGV, per germline. Trimming pared 0 bases from V and 12 bases from J, leaving 9 bases between. This CDR3 region has 13 residues.

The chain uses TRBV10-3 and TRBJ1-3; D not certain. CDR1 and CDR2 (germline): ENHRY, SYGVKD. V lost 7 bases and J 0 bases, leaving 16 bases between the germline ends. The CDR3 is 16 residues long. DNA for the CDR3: TGTGCCATCAAACCCCTTGGGCAGAACTCTGGAAACACCATATATTTT. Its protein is CAIKPLGQNSGNTIYF.

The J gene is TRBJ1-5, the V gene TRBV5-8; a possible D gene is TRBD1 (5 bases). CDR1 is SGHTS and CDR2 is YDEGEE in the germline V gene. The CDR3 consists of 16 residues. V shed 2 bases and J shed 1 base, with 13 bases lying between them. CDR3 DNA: TGTGCCAGCAGCTTTAGGGGCCCGGTCAGCAATCAGCCCCAGCATTTT. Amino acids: CASSFRGPVSNQPQHF.